This is a list of T cell receptor beta chains from one sample in a study of T-cell memory formation after mild COVID-19. MiXCR, applied by TCRdb to the 5' RACE reads, yields one record per CDR3 protein. Seen here are 250,000 to 300,000 distinct CDR3 sequences, under 20% observed once, and the top ten hold about a fifth. Sequences were obtained from PBMCs or a T cell subset sorted from them (not recorded which). These receptor sequences come from a man between 18 and 35 years old who had mild COVID-19 (a few samples of this study predate the infection). Cell type and time point are not known. Both conserved end residues are part of each CDR3. The D gene is left open where the match is weak. Only part of the rows carry a size: once, few, many, or a class if the clone is expanded.

d_gene	v_gene	j_gene	len	abundance	CDR3nt	CDR3aa
-	TRBV18	TRBJ1-5	15	-	TGTGCCAGCTCACACGGCGGGAACAGGGATCAGCCCCAGCATTTT	CASSHGGNRDQPQHF
-	TRBV7-3	TRBJ2-3	13	many	TGTGCCAGCAGCTTAATGGCATCAGATACGCAGTATTTT	CASSLMASDTQYF
-	TRBV20-1	TRBJ1-1	14	-	TGCAGTGCTCGGCTGAGAGGGCAAACTTTTGGGGCTTTCTTT	CSARLRGQTFGAFF
-	TRBV7-6	TRBJ1-5	15	-	TGTGCCAGCAGCTTATCTCCGGGGTCGAGTCAGCCCCAGCATTTT	CASSLSPGSSQPQHF
-	TRBV7-9	TRBJ2-7	16	-	TGTGCCAGCAGCTCGGGGGGGACAGGTAATCACTACGAGCAGTACTTC	CASSSGGTGNHYEQYF
TRBD2	TRBV25-1	TRBJ2-3	15	few	TGTGCCAGCAGTGATAGCGGGGGGAGCCCAGATACGCAGTATTTT	CASSDSGGSPDTQYF
-	TRBV15	TRBJ2-2	14	-	TGTGCCACCAGCGGAGGCAGGGGTCGCGGGGAGCTGTTTTTT	CATSGGRGRGELFF
-	TRBV20-1	TRBJ2-7	14	few	TGCAGTGCTAGAGATAACGTCAGATCCCACGAGCAGTACTTC	CSARDNVRSHEQYF
-	TRBV5-1	TRBJ2-5	13	many	TGCGCCAGCAGGGACCCTTTGGGGGAGACCCAGTACTTC	CASRDPLGETQYF
-	TRBV4-1	TRBJ2-3	16	-	TGCGCCAGCAGCCAAGACTGGGGGCAGGTTGGAGATACGCAGTATTTT	CASSQDWGQVGDTQYF
-	TRBV30	TRBJ2-3	12	few	TGTGCCTGGAGTCTCTCTAGCAGGAGAGGTTATTTT	CAWSLSSRRGYF
TRBD2	TRBV7-3	TRBJ2-2	16	-	TGTGCCAGCAGCCTAGAAGCGGGGGGTAGAGCCGGGGAGCTGTTTTTT	CASSLEAGGRAGELFF
-	TRBV6-5	TRBJ2-1	16	many	TGTGCCAGCAGTTACTCTCGAGGGAAAACAGACAATGAGCAGTTCTTC	CASSYSRGKTDNEQFF
-	TRBV4-3	TRBJ2-3	15	few	TGCGCCAGCAGCCCACGGGTGGCAGTCACAGATACGCAGTATTTT	CASSPRVAVTDTQYF
-	TRBV20-1	TRBJ1-2	15	few	TGCAGTGCTAGGGGAGGGGACGGGGCTAACTATGGCTACACCTTC	CSARGGDGANYGYTF
TRBD1	TRBV5-1	TRBJ1-2	15	-	TGCGCCAGCAGTTTAAACGCCGGGACAGCCTATGGCTACACCTTC	CASSLNAGTAYGYTF
-	TRBV7-2	TRBJ1-3	16	-	TGTGCCAGCAGCCGCAGCGGGACTCTCTCTGGAAACACCATATATTTT	CASSRSGTLSGNTIYF
TRBD2	TRBV20-1	TRBJ2-5	16	-	TGCAGTGCTAGAGTTTCAGCGGGGGCTTACCAAGAGACCCAGTACTTC	CSARVSAGAYQETQYF
-	TRBV27	TRBJ1-3	15	many	TGTGCCAGCAGACAGGGACAAAGCCTTGGGTACACCATATATTTT	CASRQGQSLGYTIYF
-	TRBV6-6	TRBJ1-4	13	-	TGTGCAGCAAGGGTCCCAGGGTATGAAAAACTGTTTTTT	CAARVPGYEKLFF
-	TRBV5-5	TRBJ1-1	13	many	TGTGCCAGCAGCATGCTGGGGCGGACTGAAGCTTTCTTT	CASSMLGRTEAFF
-	TRBV5-1	TRBJ1-1	16	many	TGCGCCAGCAGCTCCGAAGTACAGACCACGAACACTGAAGCTTTCTTT	CASSSEVQTTNTEAFF
TRBD1	TRBV6-7	TRBJ1-2	14	few	TGTGCCAGCGGTAAGGACAGGGAGGATAATGGCTACACCTTC	CASGKDREDNGYTF
-	TRBV2	TRBJ1-2	13	few	TGTGCCAGCAGGGATGGACGGGTACAGGGCTACACCTTC	CASRDGRVQGYTF
-	TRBV11-2	TRBJ1-1	13	few	TGTGCCAGCAGCTTGGGTCTGGACACTGAAGCTTTCTTT	CASSLGLDTEAFF
TRBD1	TRBV5-1	TRBJ1-2	17	few	TGCGCCAGCAGCTGGAATCCGGGACAGGGAACTAACTATGGCTACACCTTC	CASSWNPGQGTNYGYTF
-	TRBV3-1	TRBJ2-5	11	few	TGTGCCAGCAGCCAAGCGGTGACCCAGTACTTC	CASSQAVTQYF
-	TRBV5-1	TRBJ1-4	16	few	TGCGCCAGCAGCAACGGACAGTTCCGGACTAATGAAAAACTGTTTTTT	CASSNGQFRTNEKLFF
-	TRBV5-5	TRBJ1-2	12	few	TGTGCCAGCAGCATCGGCCTATATGGCTACACCTTC	CASSIGLYGYTF
-	TRBV5-6	TRBJ2-3	17	-	TGTGCCAGCAGCTTTAGGGCGGCTAGCTTTTACGCAGATACGCAGTATTTT	CASSFRAASFYADTQYF
TRBD1	TRBV7-9	TRBJ2-5	16	few	TGTGCCAGCAGCTTAGGCCGGGGACAGGGGGACGAGACCCAGTACTTC	CASSLGRGQGDETQYF
-	TRBV12-3/TRBV12-4	TRBJ2-5	13	few	TGTGCCAGCAACGTTGGGGCTCTGGAGACCCAGTACTTC	CASNVGALETQYF
-	TRBV7-3	TRBJ2-1	18	-	TGTGCCAGCAGCCAAATGGACTACAGGGGTGCCACCTACAATGAGCAGTTCTTC	CASSQMDYRGATYNEQFF
-	TRBV5-4	TRBJ1-1	12	many	TGTGCCAGCAGGGCTGAGACCTCTGAAGCTTTCTTT	CASRAETSEAFF
-	TRBV6-5	TRBJ1-4	14	-	TGTGCCAGCAGTTACTCTTCGGCTAATGAAAAACTGTTTTTT	CASSYSSANEKLFF
-	TRBV2	TRBJ1-5	14	-	TGTGCCAGCAGTAGAGACAGGACCAATCAGCCCCAGCATTTT	CASSRDRTNQPQHF
-	TRBV7-9	TRBJ2-3	15	-	TGTGCCAGCAGCCCGAATAGGGGGGGGTCAGATACGCAGTATTTT	CASSPNRGGSDTQYF
-	TRBV6-5	TRBJ1-1	12	few	TGTGCCAGCAGCCCGTCGGGGGGTGCAGCTTTCTTT	CASSPSGGAAFF
-	TRBV29-1	TRBJ2-1	10	few	TGCAGCGTTTACGGCACGGAGGAGTTCTTC	CSVYGTEEFF
-	TRBV6-5	TRBJ1-2	13	-	TGTGCCAGCAGTTACGCAAATCGGGATGGCTACACCTTC	CASSYANRDGYTF
TRBD2	TRBV27	TRBJ2-3	16	many	TGTGCCAGCAGTTGGCGAGCGGGGGGACACACAGATACGCAGTATTTT	CASSWRAGGHTDTQYF
-	TRBV6-6	TRBJ1-3	14	-	TGTGCCAGCAGGTCCACAAGCTCTGGAAACACCATATATTTT	CASRSTSSGNTIYF
-	TRBV4-1	TRBJ1-2	14	-	TGCGCCAGCAGCCAAGGAGGTATAAACTATGGCTACACCTTC	CASSQGGINYGYTF